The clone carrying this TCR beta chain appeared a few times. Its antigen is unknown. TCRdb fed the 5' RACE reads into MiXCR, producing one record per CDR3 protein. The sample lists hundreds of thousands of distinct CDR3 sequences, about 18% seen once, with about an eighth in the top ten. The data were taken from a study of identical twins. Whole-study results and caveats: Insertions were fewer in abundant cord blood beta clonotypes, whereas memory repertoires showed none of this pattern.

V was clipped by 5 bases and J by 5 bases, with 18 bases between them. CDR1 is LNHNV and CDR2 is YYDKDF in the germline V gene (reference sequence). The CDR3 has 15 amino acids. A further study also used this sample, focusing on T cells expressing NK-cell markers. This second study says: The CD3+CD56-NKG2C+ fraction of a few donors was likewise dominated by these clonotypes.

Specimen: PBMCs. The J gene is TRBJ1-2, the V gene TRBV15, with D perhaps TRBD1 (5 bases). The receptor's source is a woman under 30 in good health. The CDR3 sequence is CATSPRQPTQYGYTF. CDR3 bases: TGTGCCACCAGCCCCCGACAGCCAACTCAATATGGCTACACCTTC.